The 31 T cell receptor beta chains below come from one sample, sequenced in a study of regulatory T cells in long-lasting Graves disease (dated by TCRdb to the early 2020s). To prepare the library, multiplex PCR was applied. The reads were generated on an Illumina HiSeq 4000. To build TCR beta libraries, CDR3 regions were amplified by Arm-PCR using iRepertoire HTBI primers. Clones were called with MiXCR by TCRdb after fastp trimmed the public reads at Q25, and only in-frame beta chains were retained. Every entry covers one CDR3 protein and lists the most common genes and DNA from its rows. Counted in this sample were some 400,000 distinct CDR3 sequences; approximately 15% of them appeared once. About a sixth of the sample belongs to the ten largest clones. This specimen's time point label, interpreted: newly diagnosed GD, antithyroid drugs for less than 3 months. RNA was extracted from PBMCs in TRIzol for both TCR sequencing and RNA sequencing.

In addition, the sample was reused for a study of T cells in Graves' hyperthyroidism and ophthalmopathy.

The input for sequencing was peripheral blood mononuclear cells (PBMCs), taken at new diagnosis, from a patient treated with antithyroid drugs. The receptor set was obtained from a woman in her twenties or thirties with Graves disease. Donor details come from another sample of the same person, matched by shared clones.

Comments on this clonotype: This may be a read error, as it is one base from a much larger clone. J is TRBJ1-5 and V is TRBV2; no reliable D call. The CDR3 runs to 14 residues. The V and J ends lost 4 bases and 12 bases respectively, with 19 bases between them. Germline V gives CDR1 SNHLY, CDR2 FYNNEI. CDR3 DNA: TGTGCCAGCAGTGTTTCCGGGCCCAGATCGCTCCAGCATTTT. Translation: CASSVSGPRSLQHF.

This rearrangement joins TRBV7-9 to TRBJ1-4; D is unclear. Trimming left V 3 bases short and J 5 bases short, with 7 bases between. CDR1 and CDR2 (germline): SEHNR, FQNEAQ (reference sequence). This CDR3 is 13 amino acids long. The CDR3 sequence is CASSLDVNEKLFF. CDR3 coding DNA: TGTGCCAGCAGCTTGGATGTCAATGAAAAACTGTTTTTT. The complete variable domain, with remaining parts taken from reference TRBV7-9 and TRBJ1-4, reads DTGVSQNPRHKITKRGQNVTFRCDPISEHNRLYWYRQTLGQGPEFLTYFQNEAQLEKSRLLSDRFSAERPKGSFSTLEIQRTEQGDSAMYLCASSLDVNEKLFFGSGTQLSVL.

The chain carries TRBV7-9 and TRBJ2-3, with unresolved D. The CDR3 sequence is 18 residues long. V was shortened by 5 bases and J by 3 bases, with 24 bases between the two germline ends. Per the germline V gene, CDR1 is SEHNR and CDR2 is FQNEAQ (reference sequence). CDR3 protein: CASSPTNPEPGRTDTQYF. The CDR3 nucleotides are TGTGCCAGCAGCCCGACCAACCCGGAGCCCGGGCGGACAGATACGCAGTATTTT.

Ten or more counts support this clonotype. The rearrangement joins TRBV6-9 to TRBJ2-3, with 10 bases aligning to TRBD2. The CDR3 loop spans 15 amino acids. Germline CDR1 and CDR2: MNHGY and SVAAGI. J gave up 6 bases and V 3 bases, and 6 bases lay outside the gene matches. Here the CDR3 reads CASSYELAGLDTQYF. The CDR3, as DNA: TGTGCCAGCAGTTACGAACTAGCGGGATTGGATACGCAGTATTTT.

Only a few counts were recorded for this clonotype. The chain employs TRBV19 and TRBJ2-4; 14 nucleotides match TRBD2. Trimming took 4 bases from V and 0 from J; bases not matched to a gene: 11. In germline, CDR1 is LNHDA, CDR2 SQIVND (reference sequence). The CDR3 is made up of 20 amino acids. CDR3 sequence: CASSRTGLAGDGLAKNIQYF. Written as DNA, the CDR3 is TGTGCCAGTAGTAGGACGGGACTAGCGGGAGATGGGCTAGCCAAAAACATTCAGTACTTC.

This clonotype was recorded a few times. This chain links TRBV25-1 with TRBJ2-2; D possibly corresponds to TRBD1 (6 bases). CDR3 length: 14 amino acids. From germline, CDR1 is MGHDK and CDR2 SYGVNS. V lost 3 bases, J lost 5 bases, and 10 bases lay in between. The CDR3 here is CASSEDRSTGELFF. DNA of the CDR3: TGTGCCAGCAGTGAGGACAGATCGACCGGGGAGCTGTTTTTT. Supplemented by reference TRBV25-1 and TRBJ2-2, the full variable domain reads EADIYQTPRYLVIGTGKKITLECSQTMGHDKMYWYQQDPGMELHLIHYSYGVNSTEKGDLSSESTVSRIRTEHFPLTLESARPSHTSQYLCASSEDRSTGELFFGEGSRLTVL.

This clonotype was picked up many times. The rearrangement uses TRBV11-3 and TRBJ1-2; possibly TRBD1 for D (6 bases). Between the trimmed V and J ends, which lost 5 bases and 2 bases, there was a span of 15 bases. Germline CDR1 and CDR2: SGHNT and YENEEA. The CDR3 runs 15 residues. The CDR3 DNA reads TGTGCCAGCAGCCCACAGGGACCGATCAACTATGGCTACACCTTC. It encodes CASSPQGPINYGYTF.

This clonotype was detected only a few times. CDR3 in amino acids: CASNRDGNEKLFF. The CDR3 DNA reads TGTGCCAGCAACCGGGACGGCAATGAAAAACTGTTTTTT. The chain carries TRBV9 and TRBJ1-4, with a possible D match to TRBD1 (5 bases). This CDR3 comprises 13 residues. From germline, CDR1 is SGDLS and CDR2 YYNGEE. V shed 6 bases and J shed 5 bases, with 11 bases lying between them.

This clonotype showed up many times. The chain recombines TRBV2 with TRBJ2-1; 8 positions agree with TRBD2. V shed 6 bases, J shed 9 bases, and the junction held 10 bases outside the gene matches. The CDR3 length is 14 residues. In germline, CDR1 is SNHLY, CDR2 FYNNEI. The CDR3: CASRAPGGGLEQFF. CDR3 DNA sequence: TGTGCCAGCAGGGCCCCCGGGGGGGGACTTGAGCAGTTCTTC.

In this sample, this clonotype turned up many times. The CDR3 is CASSESSGAHNEQFF. The CDR3 DNA reads TGCGCCAGCAGTGAGTCGAGCGGAGCTCACAATGAGCAGTTCTTC. The rearrangement links TRBV10-1 to TRBJ2-1; maybe TRBD2 (5 bases). V was clipped by 0 bases and J by 5 bases, with 11 bases between them. This CDR3 spans 15 amino acids. In germline, CDR1 is WNHNN, CDR2 SYGVQD (reference sequence).

In its sample, this clonotype was seen many times. The V and J genes are TRBV27 and TRBJ2-2, with D unclear. CDR3 length equals 12 residues. The ends were cut back, 3 bases at V and 4 bases at J, with 3 bases in the middle. Germline lookup yields CDR1 MNHEY and CDR2 SMNVEV (reference sequence). CDR3 sequence (DNA): TGTGCCAGCAGTTTTAGCACCGGGGAGCTGTTTTTT. Protein sequence: CASSFSTGELFF.

This clonotype was seen at least ten times. V usage is TRBV20-1 and J usage is TRBJ1-4; D is unresolved. V dropped 3 bases and J dropped 8 bases, with 16 bases sitting between them. The V gene's germline CDR1 is DFQATT and CDR2 SNEGSKA (reference sequence). CDR3 size: 14 residues. This CDR3 reads CSASQDGSEEKLFF. Written as DNA, the CDR3 is TGCAGTGCTAGCCAGGACGGTTCGGAAGAAAAACTGTTTTTT.

A single count supports this clonotype. The genes are TRBV7-6 and TRBJ2-3, with TRBD2 matching over 14 bases. Trimming removed 7 bases from V and 2 bases from J; junction bases left unmatched: 5. This CDR3 has 16 residues. Germline loops: CDR1 SGHVS, CDR2 FNYEAQ. The DNA of the CDR3 is TGTGCCAGCACGGGACTAGCGGGGGAGAACACAGATACGCAGTATTTT. It is translated as CASTGLAGENTDTQYF.

The CDR3: CASSLVGGLGYTF. Here the CDR3 DNA reads TGTGCCAGCAGCTTGGTAGGCGGGCTTGGCTACACCTTC. The chain uses TRBV11-3 and TRBJ1-2; D ambiguous. The CDR3 runs to 13 residues. The V gene lost 3 bases and the J gene lost 7 bases, with 12 bases spanning the gap. From germline, CDR1 is SGHNT and CDR2 YENEEA.

This clonotype came up many times. The V and J genes are TRBV20-1 and TRBJ2-1, with 13 bases fitting TRBD2. This CDR3 region has 19 residues. V dropped 0 bases and J dropped 0; count of bases not matched to a gene: 8. Per germline, CDR1 DFQATT and CDR2 SNEGSKA (reference sequence). CDR3 protein: CSARDRTSGSKSSYNEQFF. The CDR3 DNA reads as TGCAGTGCTAGAGACCGGACTAGCGGGAGCAAGAGCTCCTACAATGAGCAGTTCTTC.

This clonotype was counted a few times. The genes are TRBV5-1 and TRBJ1-6, with a tentative D call TRBD1 (5 bases). V lost 2 bases to trimming and J lost 6 bases, with 15 bases between them. The CDR3 length is 16 residues. Germline V gene lookup returns CDR1 SGHRS and CDR2 YFSETQ. The CDR3 loop is CASSLMSGPGNSPLHF. The CDR3 coding sequence is TGCGCCAGCAGCTTAATGTCGGGACCCGGTAATTCACCCCTCCACTTT.

Many counts were recorded for this clonotype. The chain combines TRBV6-1 with TRBJ2-7; tentatively, D is TRBD1 or TRBD2 (5 bases each). Looked up from germline, CDR1 is MNHNS and CDR2 is SASEGT. CDR3 length: 14 amino acids. Trimming stripped 6 bases from V and 3 bases from J, with 15 bases between. The CDR3: CASRGRTGDYEQYF. In DNA form, the CDR3 reads TGTGCCAGCAGGGGACGGACGGGCGACTACGAGCAGTACTTC.

This clonotype was observed a few times. The chain joins TRBV6-1 to TRBJ1-4; TRBD1 matches 12 bases. CDR1 MNHNS and CDR2 SASEGT come from the germline V gene. V was clipped by 6 bases and J by 2 bases; unmatched bases: 4. There are 16 residues in the CDR3. CDR3 residues: CASSWDRGPTNEKLFF. CDR3 in DNA: TGTGCCAGCAGCTGGGACAGGGGGCCTACTAATGAAAAACTGTTTTTT.

The CDR3 nucleotides read TGTGCCAGCACCCGTGGCAGGGAACTAAACTATGGCTACACCTTC. It is translated as CASTRGRELNYGYTF. The chain employs TRBV9 and TRBJ1-2, with D maybe TRBD1 (5 bases). Trimming took off 6 bases at V and 2 bases at J, with 17 bases between the two ends. The germline CDR1 and CDR2 sequences are SGDLS and YYNGEE. The CDR3 has 15 residues. Complete variable domain (other parts from reference TRBV9 and TRBJ1-2): DSGVTQTPKHLITATGQRVTLRCSPRSGDLSVYWYQQSLDQGLQFLIQYYNGEERAKGNILERFSAQQFPDLHSELNLSSLELGDSALYFCASTRGRELNYGYTFGSGTRLTVV.

This clonotype was detected ten times or more. At one end the junction does not follow the germline gene, possibly because of a read error. The chain joins TRBV6-2 or TRBV6-3 to TRBJ2-7; D possibly corresponds to TRBD1 (6 bases). In germline, CDR1 is MNHEY, CDR2 SVGEGT. This CDR3 is built from 13 residues. The chain's CDR3 is CASSSLQGYEQYF. The CDR3 nucleotides are TGCGCCAGCAGTTCCCTACAGGGTTACGAGCAGTACTTC.

This clonotype was counted only a few times. The chain employs TRBV6-5 and TRBJ1-2, with D perhaps matching TRBD1 (5 bases). The ends were cut back, 2 bases at V and 6 bases at J, with 19 bases in the middle. The CDR3 consists of 16 residues. Germline V gives CDR1 MNHEY, CDR2 SVGAGI. The CDR3 region has the DNA TGTGCCAGCAGTTACGGTTCGCGGGGGACTACGGATGGCTACACCTTC. This translates into CASSYGSRGTTDGYTF.

This clonotype was recorded many times. The chain couples TRBV29-1 to TRBJ2-5, with TRBD1 as a possible D gene (5 bases). The CDR3 covers 14 residues. Germline lookup yields CDR1 SQVTM and CDR2 ANQGSEA. Trimming took 3 bases from V and 6 from J, leaving 17 bases between them. Written as DNA, the CDR3 is TGCAGCGTTGATGGGGCAGGGATGGGAAAGACCCAGTACTTC. This codes for CSVDGAGMGKTQYF.

A note on this clonotype: This could be a read error, since a much larger clone is one nucleotide away. The chain couples TRBV6-1 to TRBJ1-1; no firm D call. The germline V gene encodes CDR1 MNHNS and CDR2 SASEGT. The CDR3 is made up of 11 amino acids. The CDR3 is CASVMNTEALF. CDR3 DNA sequence: TGTGCCAGCGTTATGAACACTGAAGCTCTCTTT.

The chain carries TRBV28 and TRBJ1-4, with D unresolved. This CDR3 contains 14 residues. Germline V CDR1 and CDR2: MDHEN, SYDVKM. V lost 8 bases and J 4 bases, leaving 14 bases between the germline ends. The DNA of the CDR3 is TGTGCCAGCCTTTCAGGAGGCATTAATGAAAAACTGTTTTTT. Its protein product is CASLSGGINEKLFF.

V usage is TRBV2 and J usage is TRBJ1-2; 8 bases map to TRBD1. V was pared by 7 bases and J by 4 bases, with 5 bases of the junction left unmatched. This CDR3 has 13 amino acids. Germline V lookup: CDR1 SNHLY, CDR2 FYNNEI. The CDR3 sequence: CASNQQGGYGYTF. As DNA, the CDR3 is TGTGCCAGCAACCAACAGGGGGGCTATGGCTACACCTTC.

This clonotype was counted many times. V usage is TRBV11-2 and J usage is TRBJ2-3; D unclear. CDR3 length: 12 amino acids. Germline CDR1 reads SGHAT; CDR2 reads FQNNGV. V dropped 2 bases and J dropped 4 bases, with 4 bases sitting between them. The CDR3, as DNA: TGTGCCAGCAGCTTAACCGCAGATACGCAGTATTTT. Residues: CASSLTADTQYF.

In this sample, this clonotype turned up many times. V gene TRBV11-2 combines with J gene TRBJ2-1; D unclear. CDR1 is SGHAT and CDR2 is FQNNGV in the germline V gene. The length of the CDR3 is 14 residues. V was cut by 1 base and J by 7 bases, with 11 bases left in between. Here the CDR3 reads CASSLATAGNEQFF. For the CDR3, the DNA is TGTGCCAGCAGCTTAGCAACGGCTGGGAATGAGCAGTTCTTC.

The chain recombines TRBV4-1 with TRBJ2-3; D is uncertain. Germline CDR1 is MGHRA and CDR2 is YSYEKL. The V and J ends lost 1 base and 0 bases respectively, with 5 bases between them. The CDR3 length is 14 residues. The CDR3 bases are TGCGCCAGCAGCCAAGCGAGTAGCACAGATACGCAGTATTTT. This sequence encodes CASSQASSTDTQYF.

Concerning this clonotype itself: A much larger clone differs from this one at a single base, so this may be a read error. V gene TRBV11-2 combines with J gene TRBJ2-6; D might be TRBD1 or TRBD2, each matching 7 bases. This CDR3 is 17 amino acids long. Trimming shortened V by 3 bases and J by 3 bases, and 15 bases separated the two germline ends. Germline V lookup: CDR1 SGHAT, CDR2 FQNNGV. The CDR3 here is CASSLVRGGLGANVLTF. The CDR3 DNA reads as TGTGCCAGCAGCTTGGTCAGGGGGGGGCTTGGGGCCAACGTCCTGACTTTC.

This clonotype was seen a few times. The rearrangement links TRBV20-1 to TRBJ2-5, with a possible D match to TRBD2 (6 bases). CDR3 length: 15 amino acids. Deletions cut 6 bases from V and 5 bases from J, with 22 bases between. CDR1 and CDR2 (germline): DFQATT, SNEGSKA (reference sequence). CDR3 DNA sequence: TGCAGTGCCAACGGCGGGACGGACGTTTACGAGACCCAGTACTTC. Protein: CSANGGTDVYETQYF.

This chain's CDR3 is CASSFKPIVFF. Written as DNA, the CDR3 is TGTGCCAGCAGTTTCAAGCCAATAGTTTTCTTC. This rearrangement joins TRBV6-2 or TRBV6-3 to TRBJ2-1; unclear D gene. V lost 4 bases and J 16 bases, leaving 14 bases between the germline ends. CDR3 length equals 11 residues. Germline loops: CDR1 MNHEY, CDR2 SVGEGT.